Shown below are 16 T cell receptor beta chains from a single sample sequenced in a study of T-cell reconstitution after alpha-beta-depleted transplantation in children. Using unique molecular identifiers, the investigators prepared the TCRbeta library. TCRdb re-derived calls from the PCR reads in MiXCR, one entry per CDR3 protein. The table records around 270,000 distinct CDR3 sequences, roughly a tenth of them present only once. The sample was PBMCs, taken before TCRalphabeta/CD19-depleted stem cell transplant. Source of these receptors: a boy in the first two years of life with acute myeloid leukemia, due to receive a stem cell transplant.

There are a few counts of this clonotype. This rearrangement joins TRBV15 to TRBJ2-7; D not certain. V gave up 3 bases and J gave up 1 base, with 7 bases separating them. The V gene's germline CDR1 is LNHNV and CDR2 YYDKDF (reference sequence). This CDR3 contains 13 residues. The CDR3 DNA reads TGTGCCACCAGCAGGGATTTTTCCTACGAGCAGTACTTC. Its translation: CATSRDFSYEQYF.

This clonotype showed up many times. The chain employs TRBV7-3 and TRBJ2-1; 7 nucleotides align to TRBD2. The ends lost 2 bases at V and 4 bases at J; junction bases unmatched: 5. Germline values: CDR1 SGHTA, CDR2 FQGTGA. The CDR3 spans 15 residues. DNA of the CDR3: TGTGCCAGCAGCTTAGCACTAGCGAATTACAATGAGCAGTTCTTC. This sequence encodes CASSLALANYNEQFF.

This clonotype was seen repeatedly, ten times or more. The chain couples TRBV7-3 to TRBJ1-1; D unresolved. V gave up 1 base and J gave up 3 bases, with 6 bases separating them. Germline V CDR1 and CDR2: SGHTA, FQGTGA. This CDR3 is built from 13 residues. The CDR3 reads CASSLREDTEAFF. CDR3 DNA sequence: TGTGCCAGCAGCTTAAGGGAGGACACTGAAGCTTTCTTT.

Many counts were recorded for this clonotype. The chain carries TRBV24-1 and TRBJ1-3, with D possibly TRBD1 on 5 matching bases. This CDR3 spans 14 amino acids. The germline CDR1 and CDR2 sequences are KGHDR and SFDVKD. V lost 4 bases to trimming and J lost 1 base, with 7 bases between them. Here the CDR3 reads CATSDPGSGNTIYF. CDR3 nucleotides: TGTGCCACCAGTGACCCAGGGTCTGGAAACACCATATATTTT.

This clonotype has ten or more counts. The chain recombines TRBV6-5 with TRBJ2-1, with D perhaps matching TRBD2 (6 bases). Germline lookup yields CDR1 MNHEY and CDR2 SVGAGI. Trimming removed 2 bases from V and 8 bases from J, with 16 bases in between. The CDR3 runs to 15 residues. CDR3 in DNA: TGTGCCAGCAGTTACCTCACTAGCTATTACCATGAGCAGTTCTTC. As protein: CASSYLTSYYHEQFF.

Here the CDR3 DNA reads TGTGCCAGCAGCCAAGAAGGACAGGGGCTCACTGAAGCTTTCTTT. The encoded protein is CASSQEGQGLTEAFF. The gene calls are TRBV4-2 and TRBJ1-1, with 9 positions matching TRBD1. This CDR3 contains 15 residues. The germline CDR1 and CDR2 sequences are LGHNA and YNFKEQ. Losses at the gene ends were 0 bases for V and 4 bases for J; bases not matched to a gene: 3.

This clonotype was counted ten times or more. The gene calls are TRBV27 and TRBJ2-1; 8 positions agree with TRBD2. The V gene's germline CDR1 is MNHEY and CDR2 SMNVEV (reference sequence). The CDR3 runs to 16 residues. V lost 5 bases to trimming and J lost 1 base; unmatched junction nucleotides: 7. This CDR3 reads CASSHIAGPSYNEQFF. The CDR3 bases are TGTGCCAGCAGTCATATAGCGGGACCGTCCTACAATGAGCAGTTCTTC.

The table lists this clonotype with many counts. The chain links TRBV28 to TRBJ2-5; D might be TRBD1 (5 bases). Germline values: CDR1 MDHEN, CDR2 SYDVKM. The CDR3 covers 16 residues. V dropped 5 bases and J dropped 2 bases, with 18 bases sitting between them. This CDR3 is CASSPPEGVLQETQYF. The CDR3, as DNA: TGTGCCAGCAGTCCCCCGGAAGGGGTTCTTCAAGAGACCCAGTACTTC.

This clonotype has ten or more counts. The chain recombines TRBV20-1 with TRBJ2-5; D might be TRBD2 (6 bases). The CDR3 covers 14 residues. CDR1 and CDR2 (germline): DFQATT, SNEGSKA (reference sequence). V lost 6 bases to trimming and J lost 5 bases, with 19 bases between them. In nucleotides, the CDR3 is TGCAGTGCCGACCTGGGCGGGGATCGCGAGACCCAGTACTTC. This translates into CSADLGGDRETQYF.

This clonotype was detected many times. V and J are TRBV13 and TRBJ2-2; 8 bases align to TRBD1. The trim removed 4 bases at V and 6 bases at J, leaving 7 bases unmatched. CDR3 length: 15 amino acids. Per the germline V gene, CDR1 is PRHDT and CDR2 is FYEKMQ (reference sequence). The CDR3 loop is CASSSRTGRSGELFF. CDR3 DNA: TGTGCCAGCAGCTCCCGGACAGGGCGGTCCGGGGAGCTGTTTTTT.

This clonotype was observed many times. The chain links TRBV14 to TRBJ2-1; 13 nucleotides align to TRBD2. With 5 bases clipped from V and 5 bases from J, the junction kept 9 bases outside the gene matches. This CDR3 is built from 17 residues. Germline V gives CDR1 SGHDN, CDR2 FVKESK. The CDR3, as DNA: TGTGCCAGCAGCAAAGGTGGACTAGCGGGAGAGGACAATGAGCAGTTCTTC. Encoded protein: CASSKGGLAGEDNEQFF.

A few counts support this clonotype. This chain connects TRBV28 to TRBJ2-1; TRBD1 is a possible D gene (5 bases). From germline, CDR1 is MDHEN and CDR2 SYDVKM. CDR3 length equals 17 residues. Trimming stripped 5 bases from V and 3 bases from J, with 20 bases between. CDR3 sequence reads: CASSPWLVGQNYNEQFF. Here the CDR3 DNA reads TGTGCCAGCAGTCCCTGGTTAGTAGGACAAAACTACAATGAGCAGTTCTTC.

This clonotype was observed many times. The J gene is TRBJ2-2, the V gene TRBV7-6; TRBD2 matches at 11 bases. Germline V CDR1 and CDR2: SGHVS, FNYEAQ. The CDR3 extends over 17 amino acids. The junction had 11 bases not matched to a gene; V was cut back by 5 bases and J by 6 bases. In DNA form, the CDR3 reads TGTGCCAGCAGCGGGAAGGCCGGGACTAGCGGTTCCGGGGAGCTGTTTTTT. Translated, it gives CASSGKAGTSGSGELFF.

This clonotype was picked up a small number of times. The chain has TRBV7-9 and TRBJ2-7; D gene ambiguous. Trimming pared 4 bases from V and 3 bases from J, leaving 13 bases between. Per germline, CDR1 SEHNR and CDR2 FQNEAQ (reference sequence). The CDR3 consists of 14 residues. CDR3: CASSSESVLYEQYF. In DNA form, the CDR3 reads TGTGCCAGCAGCTCAGAAAGCGTCCTCTACGAGCAGTACTTC. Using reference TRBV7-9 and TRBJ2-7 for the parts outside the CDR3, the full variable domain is DTGVSQNPRHKITKRGQNVTFRCDPISEHNRLYWYRQTLGQGPEFLTYFQNEAQLEKSRLLSDRFSAERPKGSFSTLEIQRTEQGDSAMYLCASSSESVLYEQYFGPGTRLTVT.

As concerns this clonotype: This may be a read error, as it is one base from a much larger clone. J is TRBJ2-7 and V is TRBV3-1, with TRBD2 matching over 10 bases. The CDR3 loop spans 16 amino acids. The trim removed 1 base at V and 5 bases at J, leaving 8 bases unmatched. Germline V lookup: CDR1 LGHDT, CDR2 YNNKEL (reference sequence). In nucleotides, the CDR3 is TGTGCCAGCAGCCAAGCCCCTAGCGGGGGAGTCCACGAGCAGTACTTC. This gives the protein CASSQAPSGGVHEQYF.

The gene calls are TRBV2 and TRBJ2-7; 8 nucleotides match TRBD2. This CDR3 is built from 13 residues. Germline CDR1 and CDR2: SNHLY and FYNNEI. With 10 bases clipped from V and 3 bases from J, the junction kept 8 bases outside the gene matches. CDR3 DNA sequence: TGTGCCATCTCCACGGGACTAGGCTACGAGCAGTACTTC. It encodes CAISTGLGYEQYF.